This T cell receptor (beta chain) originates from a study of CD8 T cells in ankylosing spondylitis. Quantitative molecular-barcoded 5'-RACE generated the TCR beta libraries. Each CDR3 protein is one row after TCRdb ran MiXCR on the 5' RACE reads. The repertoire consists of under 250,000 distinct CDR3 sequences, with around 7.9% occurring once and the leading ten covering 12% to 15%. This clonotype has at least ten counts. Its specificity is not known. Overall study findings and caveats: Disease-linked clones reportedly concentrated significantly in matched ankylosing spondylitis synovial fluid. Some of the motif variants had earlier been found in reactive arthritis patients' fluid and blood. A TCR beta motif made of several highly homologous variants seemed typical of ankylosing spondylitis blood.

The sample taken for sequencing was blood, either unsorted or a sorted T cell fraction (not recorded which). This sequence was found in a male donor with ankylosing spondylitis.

In DNA, the CDR3 is TGTGCCAGCACCCTGGGGCAGGGGGGAGCCTACGAGCAGTACTTC. As protein: CASTLGQGGAYEQYF. The rearrangement joins TRBV27 to TRBJ2-7, with a possible D match to TRBD1 (7 bases). V shed 7 bases and J shed 2 bases, with 18 bases lying between them. Germline V gene sequence: CDR1 MNHEY, CDR2 SMNVEV (reference sequence). This CDR3 region has 15 residues.